This T cell receptor (beta chain) emerged from a study of untreated major depressive disorder. General study points: CD4+ T cells from depressed patients used TRBV05-01 (Vbeta 5.1) more often than controls.

The assay was immunoSEQ multiplex PCR, and TCRdb's table has in-frame clones only and misses some. The data show about 20,000 clones, roughly nine tenths seen once. V gave up 4 bases and J gave up 3 bases, with 12 bases separating them. CDR1 is KGHSH and CDR2 is LQKENI in the germline V gene. The CDR3 contains 14 residues. This clone was recorded once. The target antigen is unknown. The clonotype originates from a woman between 40 and 50 years old with major depressive disorder. The sample taken for sequencing was CD4+ T cells from PBMCs. The chain joins TRBV18 to TRBJ1-1; TRBD1 is a possible D gene (5 bases). CDR3: CASSQTGKDTEAFF. DNA of the CDR3: TGTGCCAGCTCACAAACAGGCAAAGACACTGAAGCTTTCTTT.